The 3 T cell receptor beta chains in this list originate from one sample, sequenced in a study of Ad26.COV2.S vaccination and SARS-CoV-2 variants. The repertoire was sequenced with immunoSEQ multiplex PCR; TCRdb's copy has only in-frame clones and lacks some. The table lists around 300,000 clones, about nine tenths of them singletons, with 5.5% in the top ten. Treatment: around 19 received Ad26.COV2.S at low or high dose, single or two shots; about 5 received placebo; per-sample allocation not given. Specimens were obtained on day 63 following the first vaccine or placebo injection. The input for sequencing was peripheral blood, taken in a trial of Ad26.COV2.S vaccine versus placebo. These receptors were obtained from a person aged 18 to 59 who received the Ad26.COV2.S COVID-19 vaccine or a placebo.

This chain connects TRBV11-3 to TRBJ2-4; D remains unclear. Trimming took 6 bases from V and 3 from J, leaving 12 bases between them. The CDR3 length is 14 residues. From germline, CDR1 is SGHNT and CDR2 YENEEA. The CDR3 region is CASSASALKNIQYF. CDR3 coding DNA: TGTGCCAGCAGTGCCAGTGCGCTCAAAAACATTCAGTACTTC. Based on the CDR3 plus reference TRBV11-3 and TRBJ2-4, the full variable domain is EAGVVQSPRYKIIEKKQPVAFWCNPISGHNTLYWYLQNLGQGPELLIRYENEEAVDDSQLPKDRFSAERLKGVDSTLKIQPAELGDSAVYLCASSASALKNIQYFGAGTRLSVL.

The gene calls are TRBV28 and TRBJ1-6, with unresolved D. Looked up from germline, CDR1 is MDHEN and CDR2 is SYDVKM. Trimming pared 6 bases from V and 8 bases from J, leaving 14 bases between. The CDR3 loop spans 14 amino acids. The CDR3 loop is CASSPMGSYSPLHF. The CDR3 DNA is TGTGCCAGCAGCCCCATGGGAAGTTATTCACCCCTCCACTTT.

CDR3 amino acids: CASSLWVSSDTQYF. The CDR3 DNA sequence: TGTGCCAGCAGCTTATGGGTGTCGTCAGATACGCAGTATTTT. This chain connects TRBV7-6 to TRBJ2-3; D is unclear. The ends were cut back, 2 bases at V and 4 bases at J, with 10 bases in the middle. In germline, CDR1 is SGHVS, CDR2 FNYEAQ. The CDR3 extends over 14 amino acids.